These 26 T cell receptor beta chains originate from one sample sequenced in a study of T cell repertoires in cytomegalovirus infection. A single record per CDR3 protein comes from TCRdb applying MiXCR to the reads. Of more than 400,000 distinct CDR3 sequences in the sample, 26% were seen once. The sequencing input was PBMCs. Every receptor here comes from a human donor in good health (CMV status not recorded). Some clones in this sample may be carry-over from other donors' samples.

This clonotype was detected only a few times. V and J are TRBV28 and TRBJ2-1, with 8 bases that match TRBD2. V shed 3 bases and J 2 bases; nucleotides not matched to a gene: 9. The CDR3 contains 17 residues. CDR1 and CDR2 (germline): MDHEN, SYDVKM. The CDR3 spells CASSLGLETATYNEQFF. CDR3 nucleotides: TGTGCCAGCAGTTTGGGACTAGAGACCGCGACCTACAATGAGCAGTTCTTC.

In its sample, this clonotype was seen many times. V usage is TRBV7-8 and J usage is TRBJ2-1; TRBD2 agrees at 10 bases. V gave up 1 base and J gave up 2 bases; unmatched junction bases: 2. CDR1 is SGHVS, CDR2 FQNEAQ, per germline. There are 16 residues in the CDR3. The CDR3 loop reads CASSLEGTSAYNEQFF. The CDR3 region has the DNA TGTGCCAGCAGCTTAGAGGGGACTAGCGCCTACAATGAGCAGTTCTTC.

The table lists this clonotype with a count of one. The rearrangement uses TRBV5-1 and TRBJ1-1; D might be TRBD1 (6 bases). Germline assignment: CDR1 SGHRS and CDR2 YFSETQ. CDR3 length: 15 residues. V gave up 0 bases and J gave up 4 bases, with 13 bases separating them. CDR3 amino acids: CASSLEGRGGTEAFF. As DNA, the CDR3 is TGCGCCAGCAGCTTGGAGGGGAGGGGGGGCACTGAAGCTTTCTTT.

The chain carries TRBV12-3 or TRBV12-4 and TRBJ1-2; D call uncertain. The CDR3 covers 15 residues. With 5 bases removed from V and 7 bases from J, the gap between germline ends came to 20 bases. CDR3 sequence (DNA): TGTGCCAGCAGTCCCCCTCCCGTTACCCGGGCTGGCTACACCTTC. Translating gives CASSPPPVTRAGYTF.

Of note for this clonotype: The junction and the germline gene differ at one end; a read error may be behind it. The V gene is TRBV20-1, the J gene TRBJ2-1; the match to TRBD2 covers 8 bases. This CDR3 contains 14 residues. Germline CDR1 reads DFQATT; CDR2 reads SNEGSKA (reference sequence). This chain's CDR3 is CSARAGVSSNEQFF. The DNA of the CDR3 is TGCAGTGCGAGAGCGGGAGTAAGTAGTAATGAGCAGTTCTTC.

In this sample, this clonotype turned up many times. This chain joins TRBV9 and TRBJ2-1; 12 positions match TRBD2. In germline, CDR1 is SGDLS, CDR2 YYNGEE. The CDR3 extends over 15 amino acids. V shed 4 bases and J 8 bases; nucleotides not matched to a gene: 7. DNA for the CDR3: TGTGCCAGCAGCCAGGGACTAGCGGGTGGGGATGAGCAGTTCTTC. Amino acids: CASSQGLAGGDEQFF.

The chain carries TRBV11-3 and TRBJ2-4, with D tentatively TRBD1 (5 bases). V lost 4 bases and J lost 6, with 10 bases in between. CDR3 length: 13 amino acids. The V gene's germline CDR1 is SGHNT and CDR2 YENEEA. CDR3 region: CASSYFRGNIQYF. The DNA for the CDR3 is TGTGCCAGCAGCTACTTTAGGGGAAACATTCAGTACTTC.

This chain joins TRBV29-1 and TRBJ2-3; 7 bases agree with TRBD1. This CDR3 comprises 13 residues. Germline values: CDR1 SQVTM, CDR2 ANQGSEA. V trimming: 6 bases; J trimming: 0 bases; junction bases outside the gene matches: 3. The CDR3 spells CSVSGGSTDTQYF. The CDR3 DNA reads as TGCAGCGTATCAGGGGGAAGCACAGATACGCAGTATTTT.

This clonotype showed up just a few times. The chain couples TRBV28 to TRBJ1-3; a possible D gene is TRBD1 (6 bases). The germline gives CDR1 MDHEN, CDR2 SYDVKM. Trimming cost V 8 bases and J 8 bases, with 22 bases left between them. The CDR3 is 15 residues long. CDR3 amino acids: CASGLPGGGRYTIYF. The CDR3 DNA reads as TGTGCCAGCGGCCTCCCGGGGGGGGGCAGGTACACCATATATTTT.

The chain recombines TRBV7-3 with TRBJ2-1, with D perhaps matching TRBD2 (6 bases). The CDR3 extends over 16 amino acids. Germline CDR1 SGHTA, CDR2 FQGTGA. The germline V and J ends were trimmed by 5 bases and 8 bases, with 22 bases remaining between them. CDR3: CASSPGDSRDGHEQFF. CDR3 bases: TGTGCCAGCAGCCCGGGGGACTCCCGGGACGGGCATGAGCAGTTCTTC.

This clonotype was seen a few times. The gene calls are TRBV6-2 or TRBV6-3 and TRBJ2-1; the D gene is possibly TRBD1 (7 bases). Germline V gene data show CDR1 as MNHEY and CDR2 as SVGEGT. The CDR3 length is 16 residues. V gave up 6 bases and J gave up 4 bases, with 19 bases separating them. CDR3 protein: CASRGGPGQIYNEQFF. Written as DNA, the CDR3 is TGTGCCAGCAGGGGGGGACCGGGACAGATATACAATGAGCAGTTCTTC.

This clonotype was found a few times. V is TRBV2 and J is TRBJ2-2, with D uncertain. V lost 1 base to trimming and J lost 1 base, with 10 bases between them. The CDR3 has 16 amino acids. The germline CDR1 and CDR2 sequences are SNHLY and FYNNEI. Written as DNA, the CDR3 is TGTGCCAGCAGTGAAGTTGCCCCGCTGAACACCGGGGAGCTGTTTTTT. It is translated as CASSEVAPLNTGELFF.

The chain carries TRBV10-3 and TRBJ1-1; 9 nucleotides line up with TRBD1. The CDR3 contains 13 residues. Germline CDR1 is ENHRY and CDR2 is SYGVKD. Trimming removed 6 bases from V and 3 bases from J; junction bases left unmatched: 2. The CDR3 region is CAISRDRDTEAFF. CDR3 in DNA: TGTGCCATCAGCCGGGACAGGGACACTGAAGCTTTCTTT.

This chain uses TRBV19 with TRBJ2-1; 9 bases agree with TRBD2. The CDR3 consists of 14 residues. The trim removed 2 bases at V and 7 bases at J, leaving 3 bases unmatched. Germline assignment: CDR1 LNHDA and CDR2 SQIVND (reference sequence). The CDR3 spells CASSILAGNNEQFF. CDR3 bases: TGTGCCAGTAGTATACTAGCGGGAAATAATGAGCAGTTCTTC. The variable domain in full, with the rest retrieved from reference TRBV19 and TRBJ2-1, is DGGITQSPKYLFRKEGQNVTLSCEQNLNHDAMYWYRQDPGQGLRLIYYSQIVNDFQKGDIAEGYSVSREKKESFPLTVTSAQKNPTAFYLCASSILAGNNEQFFGPGTRLTVL.

V and J are TRBV12-3 or TRBV12-4 and TRBJ1-2; D is undetermined. The V and J ends lost 6 bases and 0 bases respectively, with 8 bases between them. This CDR3 has 13 residues. CDR3 sequence reads: CASSLSTNYGYTF. CDR3 DNA: TGTGCCAGCAGCCTTAGTACTAACTATGGCTACACCTTC.

DNA for the CDR3: TGTGCCAGCAGCATGTCTCCTCCCCGCGGGGGGGCCCAGTACTTC. Its protein is CASSMSPPRGGAQYF. The chain links TRBV7-6 to TRBJ2-5; 9 nucleotides agree with TRBD2. CDR1 is SGHVS and CDR2 is FNYEAQ in the germline V gene. Losses at the gene ends were 5 bases for V and 9 bases for J; bases not matched to a gene: 13. This CDR3 has 15 amino acids.

This clonotype was observed a handful of times. The CDR3 DNA reads as TGTGCCAGCAGCTCACGGACAGGGCCAGGCTACGAGCAGTACTTC. Residues: CASSSRTGPGYEQYF. The V and J genes are TRBV7-2 and TRBJ2-7; TRBD1 aligns across 8 bases. The CDR3 sequence is 15 residues long. Looked up from germline, CDR1 is SGHTA and CDR2 is FQGNSA. With 4 bases clipped from V and 3 bases from J, the junction kept 8 bases outside the gene matches.

The chain uses TRBV19 and TRBJ1-3; D remains unclear. The CDR3 covers 14 residues. CDR1 LNHDA and CDR2 SQIVND come from the germline V gene (reference sequence). V lost 3 bases, J lost 2 bases, and 8 bases lay in between. The CDR3 is CASSIFGTGNTIYF. The CDR3 DNA sequence: TGTGCCAGTAGTATTTTTGGGACTGGAAACACCATATATTTT.

Ten or more counts support this clonotype. The CDR3 DNA sequence: TGTGCCAGCAGCGGGGGGTATGAGCAGTTCTTC. Translated, it gives CASSGGYEQFF. The chain uses TRBV6-1 and TRBJ2-1, with 7 bases matching TRBD2. V was clipped by 6 bases and J by 8 bases; unmatched bases: 1. The CDR3 contains 11 residues. Germline CDR1 and CDR2: MNHNS and SASEGT.

This chain joins TRBV20-1 and TRBJ1-2, with D tentatively TRBD1 (5 bases). The ends were cut back, 2 bases at V and 4 bases at J, with 11 bases in the middle. Germline V CDR1 and CDR2: DFQATT, SNEGSKA (reference sequence). The CDR3 contains 13 residues. The CDR3 is CSARRETVYGYTF. As DNA, the CDR3 is TGCAGTGCTAGACGAGAGACAGTCTATGGCTACACCTTC.

This clonotype was recorded once. The V call is TRBV5-3, the J call TRBJ1-1; D may be TRBD1 (6 bases). TRBV5-3 is labeled an ORF, and its function is uncertain. The CDR3 contains 13 residues. V was clipped by 8 bases and J by 7 bases, with 18 bases between them. CDR3 sequence: CASTRRGRVEAFF. In DNA, the CDR3 is TGTGCCAGCACCCGGCGGGGGCGCGTTGAAGCTTTCTTT.

The chain employs TRBV2 and TRBJ1-1, with D possibly TRBD1 on 5 matching bases. The CDR3 totals 13 residues. Germline-derived CDR1 and CDR2 are SNHLY and FYNNEI. The V gene lost 3 bases and the J gene lost 6 bases, with 11 bases spanning the gap. The CDR3: CASSERGNSEAFF. The CDR3 nucleotides read TGTGCCAGCAGTGAGAGGGGTAATTCTGAAGCTTTCTTT.

The V gene is TRBV27, the J gene TRBJ1-2; D might be TRBD1 (6 bases). The CDR3 extends over 14 amino acids. Germline assignment: CDR1 MNHEY and CDR2 SMNVEV (reference sequence). With 2 bases removed from V and 8 bases from J, the gap between germline ends came to 15 bases. The chain's CDR3 is CASSLRGAGRGYTF. The DNA for the CDR3 is TGTGCCAGCAGTTTACGGGGGGCCGGGCGGGGCTACACCTTC.

J is TRBJ1-5 and V is TRBV15; the D is unclear. Germline loops: CDR1 LNHNV, CDR2 YYDKDF (reference sequence). The CDR3 loop spans 13 amino acids. Trimming cost V 0 bases and J 6 bases, with 6 bases left between them. The CDR3 region is CATSRDVSQPQHF. The CDR3 DNA is TGTGCCACCAGCAGAGATGTCAGTCAGCCCCAGCATTTT. The full variable domain, completed using reference TRBV15 and TRBJ1-5, is DAMVIQNPRYQVTQFGKPVTLSCSQTLNHNVMYWYQQKSSQAPKLLFHYYDKDFNNEADTPDNFQSRRPNTSFCFLDIRSPGLGDTAMYLCATSRDVSQPQHFGDGTRLSIL.

This clonotype has more than one count but fewer than ten. The chain joins TRBV7-8 to TRBJ1-5; a weak D match, TRBD1 (5 bases). CDR3 length: 15 residues. Germline V gives CDR1 SGHVS, CDR2 FQNEAQ. V was clipped by 5 bases and J by 5 bases, with 16 bases between them. The CDR3: CASSPLRQGYQPQHF. CDR3 sequence (DNA): TGTGCCAGCAGCCCGCTTCGGCAGGGATATCAGCCCCAGCATTTT.

The V and J genes are TRBV11-2 and TRBJ2-7; 7 bases fit TRBD2. CDR3 length: 15 amino acids. J lost 3 bases, V lost 0 bases, and 5 bases had no gene match. The germline CDR1 and CDR2 sequences are SGHAT and FQNNGV. Here the CDR3 DNA reads TGTGCCAGCAGCTTAGAGCTAGGGACTAACTACGAGCAGTACTTC. Its translation: CASSLELGTNYEQYF.